This passage covers 26 T cell receptor beta chains from one sample sequenced in a study of OX40 agonist ivuxolimab in advanced cancers. Measured with immunoSEQ multiplex PCR; TCRdb has only the in-frame clones, and not every one. Of 60,000 to 75,000 clones detected, about four fifths appear once; the ten largest clones hold around 1.3%. This material consisted of CD4+ or CD8+ T cells sorted from blood, taken in a trial of the OX40 agonist ivuxolimab. These receptors were obtained from an adult with an advanced solid tumor such as melanoma, head and neck, liver or kidney cancer.

In its sample, this clone was seen once. The CDR3 bases are TGCGCCAGCAGCGGCACCGGGACCCAAGGGGAGTTCTTC. Protein sequence: CASSGTGTQGEFF. The J gene is TRBJ2-1, the V gene TRBV5-1; D assignment may be TRBD1 or TRBD2 (5 bases each). The V and J ends lost 4 bases and 14 bases respectively, with 19 bases between them. The CDR3 sequence is 13 residues long. Germline V gene data show CDR1 as SGHRS and CDR2 as YFSETQ.

The chain recombines TRBV7-9 with TRBJ1-2; the match to TRBD1 covers 7 bases. This CDR3 region has 17 residues. Germline V gene data show CDR1 as SEHNR and CDR2 as FQNEAQ (reference sequence). Trimming cost V 5 bases and J 9 bases; bases outside gene matches: 21. The CDR3 nucleotides are TGTGCCAGCAGCCCGGGACAGTTGGGGATTGATTCTAATAGCTACACCTTC. This translates into CASSPGQLGIDSNSYTF.

The rearrangement joins TRBV20-1 to TRBJ1-2, with unresolved D. The CDR3 is 11 residues long. V gave up 2 bases and J gave up 8 bases, with 9 bases separating them. CDR1 and CDR2 from the germline V gene are DFQATT and SNEGSKA (reference sequence). The CDR3 reads CSARLGIGYTF. As DNA, the CDR3 is TGCAGTGCTAGACTAGGGATCGGCTACACCTTC.

Only one count was recorded for this clone. The gene calls are TRBV7-2 and TRBJ1-1; 8 bases line up with TRBD1. The ends lost 5 bases at V and 5 bases at J; junction bases unmatched: 10. Per germline, CDR1 SGHTA and CDR2 FQGNSA. The CDR3 spans 15 residues. The chain's CDR3 is CASSPWTGSGTEAFF. The CDR3 coding sequence is TGTGCCAGCAGCCCCTGGACAGGGTCTGGGACTGAAGCTTTCTTT. Complete variable domain (other parts from reference TRBV7-2 and TRBJ1-1): GAGVSQSPSNKVTEKGKDVELRCDPISGHTALYWYRQSLGQGLEFLIYFQGNSAPDKSGLPSDRFSAERTGGSVSTLTIQRTQQEDSAVYLCASSPWTGSGTEAFFGQGTRLTVV.

This chain joins TRBV6-1 and TRBJ2-1; D gene uncertain. Germline values: CDR1 MNHNS, CDR2 SASEGT. The CDR3 is 12 amino acids. Trimming cost V 0 bases and J 8 bases, with 5 bases left between them. Here the CDR3 reads CASSEAVHEQFF. The CDR3 coding sequence is TGTGCCAGCAGTGAAGCGGTCCATGAGCAGTTCTTC.

This clone was picked up one time. V gene TRBV2 combines with J gene TRBJ1-1; D perhaps matches TRBD1 (6 bases). CDR3 length: 15 amino acids. Trimming cost V 2 bases and J 3 bases, with 13 bases left between them. CDR1 is SNHLY and CDR2 is FYNNEI in the germline V gene. This chain's CDR3 is CASSERGAAYTEAFF. The CDR3 DNA reads as TGTGCCAGCAGTGAAAGGGGGGCGGCGTACACTGAAGCTTTCTTT.

CDR3 bases: TGCAGCGCCAGACAGGGCAGCTCCTATAATTCACCCCTCCACTTT. It encodes CSARQGSSYNSPLHF. The chain couples TRBV29-1 to TRBJ1-6; 7 nucleotides line up with TRBD1. Germline V CDR1 and CDR2: SQVTM, ANQGSEA. Unmatched junction bases numbered 6, after V lost 7 bases and J lost 0 bases. This CDR3 has 15 amino acids.

The chain is built from TRBV5-1 and TRBJ2-3, with 10 bases identical to TRBD2. CDR1 and CDR2 (germline): SGHRS, YFSETQ. The CDR3 contains 14 residues. The J segment lost 6 bases and the V segment lost 3 bases, leaving 4 bases of the junction unmatched. The CDR3 protein is CASSSLAGADTQYF. The DNA for the CDR3 is TGCGCCAGCAGCTCGCTAGCGGGGGCTGATACGCAGTATTTT.

CDR3 coding DNA: TGTGCCAGCAGCAGGACAGGGGGCTACGAGCAGTACTTC. Translation gives CASSRTGGYEQYF. This sequence joins TRBV11-1 and TRBJ2-7; 10 nucleotides match TRBD1. Germline V CDR1 and CDR2: SGHAT, FQDESV (reference sequence). The junction had 1 base not matched to a gene; V was cut back by 5 bases and J by 3 bases. There are 13 residues in the CDR3.

This sequence joins TRBV27 and TRBJ1-2; D is unresolved. CDR3 length: 14 amino acids. Trimming took 3 bases from V and 4 from J, leaving 12 bases between them. Germline V gives CDR1 MNHEY, CDR2 SMNVEV (reference sequence). CDR3 region: CASSFRRESYGYTF. Here the CDR3 DNA reads TGTGCCAGCAGTTTCAGGAGGGAATCCTATGGCTACACCTTC.

The J gene is TRBJ2-3, the V gene TRBV21-1; the table's D call TRBD2 went unverified against the DNA. TRBV21-1 is termed a pseudogene. The CDR3 consists of 14 residues. CDR3 sequence: CASSKGWSQTTKYF. The CDR3 DNA is TGTGCCAGCAGCAAAGGTTGGAGCCAAACTACGAAATATTTT.

A remark on this clone: Other nucleotide sequences in the sample specify the same CDR3. V is TRBV15 and J is TRBJ2-1; D is uncertain. The V end was cut by 2 bases, the J end by 5 bases, with 4 bases between. Germline assignment: CDR1 LNHNV and CDR2 YYDKDF (reference sequence). The CDR3 runs to 12 residues. The DNA of the CDR3 is TGTGCCACCAGCAGACCTGACAATGAGCAGTTCTTC. Amino acids: CATSRPDNEQFF.

The V call is TRBV18, the J call TRBJ1-3, with D maybe TRBD1 (5 bases). Germline loops: CDR1 KGHSH, CDR2 LQKENI. This CDR3 has 16 residues. Trimming removed 0 bases at V and 3 bases at J, with 12 bases between. DNA for the CDR3: TGTGCCAGCTCACCACCATCCGGGGGGTTTGGAAACACCATATATTTT. Translated: CASSPPSGGFGNTIYF.

The V gene is TRBV6-1, the J gene TRBJ2-5, with TRBD2 as a possible D gene (6 bases). The CDR3 contains 11 residues. Germline values: CDR1 MNHNS, CDR2 SASEGT. V lost 5 bases to trimming and J lost 5 bases, with 6 bases between them. CDR3 nucleotide sequence: TGTGCCAGCAGTCTAGCGGAGACCCAGTACTTC. This encodes CASSLAETQYF.

The genes are TRBV4-2 and TRBJ1-2; weak D call: TRBD1 (6 bases). Deletions cut 1 base from V and 4 bases from J, with 16 bases between. The CDR3 loop spans 16 amino acids. Germline CDR1 is LGHNA and CDR2 is YNFKEQ. CDR3 bases: TGTGCCAGCAGCCAAGGAGAGGGGGGGCTACGCTATGGCTACACCTTC. Translation: CASSQGEGGLRYGYTF.

Comments on this clone: The sample holds other DNA sequences that translate to the same CDR3. V is TRBV11-3 and J is TRBJ2-5; the D gene is possibly TRBD1 (6 bases). Trimming left V 1 base short and J 1 base short, with 7 bases between. The CDR3 is 14 residues long. Germline CDR1 SGHNT, CDR2 YENEEA. As DNA, the CDR3 is TGTGCCAGCAGCTTAGGAGGGGGCCAAGAGACCCAGTACTTC. It specifies CASSLGGGQETQYF.

The table lists this clone with a few counts. J is TRBJ2-1 and V is TRBV5-6, with TRBD1 identical over 12 bases. The CDR3 has 16 residues. Germline values: CDR1 SGHDT, CDR2 YYEEEE. V dropped 2 bases and J dropped 7; count of bases not matched to a gene: 7. CDR3 sequence reads: CASSLPGTGGRNEQFF. The CDR3 nucleotides are TGTGCCAGCAGCTTACCCGGGACAGGGGGCCGGAATGAGCAGTTCTTC.

The J gene is TRBJ2-3, the V gene TRBV9, with TRBD1 matching 8 bases. CDR3 size: 15 residues. V lost 3 bases and J lost 4; bases outside the gene matches: 7. The germline CDR1 and CDR2 sequences are SGDLS and YYNGEE. CDR3 nucleotides: TGTGCCAGCAGCGCAGGACAGGGTAGGGCAGATACGCAGTATTTT. This sequence encodes CASSAGQGRADTQYF.

This chain connects TRBV6-4 to TRBJ2-6; D not resolved. The CDR3 sequence is 20 residues long. Between the trimmed V and J ends, which lost 10 bases and 1 base, there was a span of 29 bases. Germline lookup yields CDR1 MRHNA and CDR2 SNTAGT. This CDR3 is CANSLPFSGHRSSGANVLTF. CDR3 coding DNA: TGTGCCAATAGTCTTCCCTTTTCTGGCCATCGGAGTTCTGGGGCCAACGTCCTGACTTTC.

J is TRBJ1-2 and V is TRBV14; the D is unclear. In germline, CDR1 is SGHDN, CDR2 FVKESK. This CDR3 contains 15 residues. V dropped 1 base and J dropped 6 bases, with 15 bases sitting between them. The CDR3 is CASSQGWTLGNGYTF. CDR3 nucleotide sequence: TGTGCCAGCAGCCAAGGTTGGACTTTAGGGAATGGCTACACCTTC.

The chain couples TRBV6-5 to TRBJ1-6; perhaps TRBD1 as D (5 bases). Germline V gene lookup returns CDR1 MNHEY and CDR2 SVGAGI. V was clipped by 3 bases and J by 10 bases, with 19 bases between them. This CDR3 is 16 amino acids long. The CDR3 nucleotides are TGTGCCAGCAGTTATAGTAGGGGAGTATTACGGTCACCCCTCCACTTT. It encodes CASSYSRGVLRSPLHF.

The CDR3 protein is CASNFEGVNYGYTF. In DNA, the CDR3 is TGTGCCAGCAACTTCGAGGGGGTGAACTATGGCTACACCTTC. The rearrangement links TRBV7-2 to TRBJ1-2, with D tentatively TRBD1 (6 bases). The CDR3 loop spans 14 amino acids. Trimming stripped 7 bases from V and 2 bases from J, with 14 bases between. The germline CDR1 and CDR2 sequences are SGHTA and FQGNSA.

This clone was picked up a small number of times. The genes are TRBV4-3 and TRBJ1-3; D not resolved. CDR3 length: 16 amino acids. CDR1 and CDR2 (germline): LGHNA, YSLEER. Trimming cost V 1 base and J 0 bases, with 10 bases left between them. CDR3 DNA: TGCGCCAGCAGCCAAGTGGGTGTAGGCTCTGGAAACACCATATATTTT. This codes for CASSQVGVGSGNTIYF.

This chain links TRBV10-3 with TRBJ2-5; TRBD2 is a possible D gene (6 bases). This CDR3 region has 15 residues. Trimming pared 2 bases from V and 6 bases from J, leaving 16 bases between. Germline V CDR1 and CDR2: ENHRY, SYGVKD. CDR3 nucleotide sequence: TGTGCCATCAGTGAGGGGGGGAGGACGGGAAAGACCCAGTACTTC. It yields the protein CAISEGGRTGKTQYF.

The genes are TRBV19 and TRBJ1-1; 7 bases line up with TRBD1. With V trimmed by 5 bases and J by 1 base, 7 bases remained unmatched. Germline V gene sequence: CDR1 LNHDA, CDR2 SQIVND (reference sequence). This CDR3 comprises 15 residues. CDR3 loop: CASSFRQGWNTEAFF. The DNA for the CDR3 is TGTGCCAGTAGTTTTAGACAGGGCTGGAACACTGAAGCTTTCTTT.

For this clone: Germline is not matched at one junction end, which may reflect a read error. This chain uses TRBV15 with TRBJ2-7, with 12 bases that match TRBD1. Germline CDR1 reads LNHNV; CDR2 reads YYDKDF (reference sequence). This CDR3 region has 13 residues. The CDR3 DNA reads as TGTGCCACCAGCAGATCCCGGGACAGGGGGCTTTGCTTC. This codes for CATSRSRDRGLCF.